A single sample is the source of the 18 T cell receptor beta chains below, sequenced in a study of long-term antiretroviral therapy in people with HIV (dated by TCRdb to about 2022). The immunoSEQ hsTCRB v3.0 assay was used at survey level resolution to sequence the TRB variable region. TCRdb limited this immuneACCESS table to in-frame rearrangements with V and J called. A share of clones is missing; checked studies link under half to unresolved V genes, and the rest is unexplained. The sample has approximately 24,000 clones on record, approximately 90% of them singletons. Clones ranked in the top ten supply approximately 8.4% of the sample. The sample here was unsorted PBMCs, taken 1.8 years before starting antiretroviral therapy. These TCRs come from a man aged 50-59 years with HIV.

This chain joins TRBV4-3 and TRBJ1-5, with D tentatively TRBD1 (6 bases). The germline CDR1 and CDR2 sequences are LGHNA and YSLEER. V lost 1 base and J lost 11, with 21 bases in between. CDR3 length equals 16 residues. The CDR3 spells CASSQGLGGAPETQHF. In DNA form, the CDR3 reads TGCGCCAGCAGCCAAGGGCTAGGGGGGGCCCCGGAGACCCAGCATTTT.

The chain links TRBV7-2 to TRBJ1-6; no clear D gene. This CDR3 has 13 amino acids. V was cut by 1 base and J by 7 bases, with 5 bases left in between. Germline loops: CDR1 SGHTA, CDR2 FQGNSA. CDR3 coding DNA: TGTGCCAGCAGCTTAGACTTAAATTCACCCCTCCACTTT. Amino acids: CASSLDLNSPLHF. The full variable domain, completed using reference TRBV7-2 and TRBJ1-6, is GAGVSQSPSNKVTEKGKDVELRCDPISGHTALYWYRQSLGQGLEFLIYFQGNSAPDKSGLPSDRFSAERTGGSVSTLTIQRTQQEDSAVYLCASSLDLNSPLHFGNGTRLTVT.

The CDR3 DNA follows: TGTGCCAGCAGCCATGCTAGGGGTGACGAGCAGTACTTC. It yields the protein CASSHARGDEQYF. The gene calls are TRBV5-8 and TRBJ2-7; D perhaps matches TRBD1 (5 bases). CDR3 length: 13 residues. V lost 4 bases and J lost 5, with 13 bases in between. Germline CDR1 and CDR2: SGHTS and YDEGEE.

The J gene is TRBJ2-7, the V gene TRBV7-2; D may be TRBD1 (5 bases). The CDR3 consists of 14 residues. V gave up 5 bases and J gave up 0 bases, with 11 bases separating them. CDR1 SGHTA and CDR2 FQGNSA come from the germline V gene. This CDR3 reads CASSHSGFSYEQYF. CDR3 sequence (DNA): TGTGCCAGCAGCCACTCAGGGTTCTCCTACGAGCAGTACTTC. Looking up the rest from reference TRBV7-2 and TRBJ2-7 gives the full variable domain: GAGVSQSPSNKVTEKGKDVELRCDPISGHTALYWYRQSLGQGLEFLIYFQGNSAPDKSGLPSDRFSAERTGGSVSTLTIQRTQQEDSAVYLCASSHSGFSYEQYFGPGTRLTVT.

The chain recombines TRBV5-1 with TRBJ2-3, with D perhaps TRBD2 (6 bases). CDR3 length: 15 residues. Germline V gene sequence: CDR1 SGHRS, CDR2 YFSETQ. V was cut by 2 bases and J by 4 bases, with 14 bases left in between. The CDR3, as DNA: TGCGCCAGCAGCTTTATGGCGGGGCAGGCAGATACGCAGTATTTT. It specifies CASSFMAGQADTQYF.

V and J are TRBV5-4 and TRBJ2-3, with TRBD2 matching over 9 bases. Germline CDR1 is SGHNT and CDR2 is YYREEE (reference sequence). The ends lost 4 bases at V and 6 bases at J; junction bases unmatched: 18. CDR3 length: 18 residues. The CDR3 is CASSPNSRISGSPDTQYF. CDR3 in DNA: TGTGCCAGCAGCCCCAATTCCCGGATTAGCGGGAGCCCGGATACGCAGTATTTT.

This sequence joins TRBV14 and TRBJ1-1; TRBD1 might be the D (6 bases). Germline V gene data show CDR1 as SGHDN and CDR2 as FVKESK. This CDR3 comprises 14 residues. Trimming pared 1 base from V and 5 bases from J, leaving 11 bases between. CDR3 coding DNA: TGTGCCAGCAGCCAAGTCGGGGGCGGGACTGAAGCTTTCTTT. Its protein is CASSQVGGGTEAFF.

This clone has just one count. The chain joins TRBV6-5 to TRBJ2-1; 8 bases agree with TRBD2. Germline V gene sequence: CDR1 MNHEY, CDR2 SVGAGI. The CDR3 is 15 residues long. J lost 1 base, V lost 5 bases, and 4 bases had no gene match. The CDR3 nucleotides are TGTGCCAGCAGTCGGGGACTAGATTCCTACAATGAGCAGTTCTTC. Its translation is CASSRGLDSYNEQFF.

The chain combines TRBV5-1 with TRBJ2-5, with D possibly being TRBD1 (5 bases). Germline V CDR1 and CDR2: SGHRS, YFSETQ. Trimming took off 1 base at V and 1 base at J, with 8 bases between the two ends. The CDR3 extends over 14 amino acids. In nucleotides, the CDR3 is TGCGCCAGCAGCTTGACAGGCCTCCAAGAGACCCAGTACTTC. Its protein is CASSLTGLQETQYF.

CDR3 coding DNA: TGTGCCAGCAGCTTGGTCCGGGACGGTCGGGTCGAGCAGTACTTC. Protein product: CASSLVRDGRVEQYF. V usage is TRBV5-4 and J usage is TRBJ2-7; TRBD1 or TRBD2 may be the D gene (5 bases each). Germline assignment: CDR1 SGHNT and CDR2 YYREEE (reference sequence). The CDR3 sequence is 15 residues long. V was trimmed by 0 bases and J by 6 bases, leaving 16 bases between them.

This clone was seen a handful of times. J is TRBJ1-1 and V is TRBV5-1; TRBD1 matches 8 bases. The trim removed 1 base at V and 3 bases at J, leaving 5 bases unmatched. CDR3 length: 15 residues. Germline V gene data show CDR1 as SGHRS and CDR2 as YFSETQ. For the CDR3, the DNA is TGCGCCAGCAGCTTGTCAGGGGGCTGGGACACTGAAGCTTTCTTT. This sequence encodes CASSLSGGWDTEAFF.

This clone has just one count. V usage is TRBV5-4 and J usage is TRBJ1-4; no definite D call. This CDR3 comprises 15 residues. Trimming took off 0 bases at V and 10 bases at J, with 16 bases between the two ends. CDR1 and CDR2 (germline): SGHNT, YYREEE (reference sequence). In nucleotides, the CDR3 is TGTGCCAGCAGCTTGGAGGAATACGGCGTCGGAAAACTGTTTTTT. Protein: CASSLEEYGVGKLFF.

The chain's CDR3 is CASSQGSGEAFF. CDR3 coding DNA: TGTGCCAGCAGCCAGGGATCTGGCGAAGCTTTCTTT. The chain employs TRBV7-6 and TRBJ1-1; maybe TRBD1 (5 bases). V was cut by 5 bases and J by 8 bases, with 12 bases left in between. Germline V CDR1 and CDR2: SGHVS, FNYEAQ. The CDR3 covers 12 residues. Complete variable domain (other parts from reference TRBV7-6 and TRBJ1-1): GAGVSQSPRYKVTKRGQDVALRCDPISGHVSLYWYRQALGQGPEFLTYFNYEAQQDKSGLPNDRFSAERPEGSISTLTIQRTEQRDSAMYRCASSQGSGEAFFGQGTRLTVV.

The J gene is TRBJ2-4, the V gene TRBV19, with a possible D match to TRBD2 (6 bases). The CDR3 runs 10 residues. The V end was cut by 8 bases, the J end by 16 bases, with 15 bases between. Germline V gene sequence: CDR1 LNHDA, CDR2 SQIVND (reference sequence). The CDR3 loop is CASGAGRDYF. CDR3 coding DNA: TGTGCCAGTGGTGCGGGGAGAGACTACTTC.

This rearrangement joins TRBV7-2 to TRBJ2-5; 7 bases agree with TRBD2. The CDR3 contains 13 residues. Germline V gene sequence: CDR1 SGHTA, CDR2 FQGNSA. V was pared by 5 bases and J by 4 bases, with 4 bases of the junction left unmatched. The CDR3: CASSASGGETQYF. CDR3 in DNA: TGTGCCAGCAGCGCTAGCGGAGGAGAGACCCAGTACTTC.

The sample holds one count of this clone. CDR3 DNA sequence: TGTGCCAGCTCCGAGGGACAGGGTAACGGCTACACCTTC. Protein: CASSEGQGNGYTF. The V gene is TRBV18, the J gene TRBJ1-2, with 9 nucleotides matching TRBD1. CDR3 length equals 13 residues. Germline CDR1 KGHSH, CDR2 LQKENI. J lost 8 bases, V lost 6 bases, and 7 bases had no gene match.

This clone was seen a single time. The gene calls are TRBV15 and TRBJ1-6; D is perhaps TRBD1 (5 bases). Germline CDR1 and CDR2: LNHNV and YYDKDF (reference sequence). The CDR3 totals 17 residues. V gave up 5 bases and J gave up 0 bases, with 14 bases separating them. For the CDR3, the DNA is TGTGCCACCAGCCGCCGACAGAGAAACTCCTATAATTCACCCCTCCACTTT. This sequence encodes CATSRRQRNSYNSPLHF.

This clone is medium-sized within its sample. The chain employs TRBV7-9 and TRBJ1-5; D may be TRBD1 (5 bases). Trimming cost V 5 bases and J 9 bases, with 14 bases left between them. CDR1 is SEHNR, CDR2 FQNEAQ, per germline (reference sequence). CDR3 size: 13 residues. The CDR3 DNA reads TGTGCCAGCAGCCCCGGGGCCGGGGGGCCCCAGCATTTT. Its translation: CASSPGAGGPQHF.